This T cell receptor (beta chain) derives from a study of blood T cell repertoires in COVID-19. Overall study context: From T cells, B-cell-depleted T cells, or PBMCs came the material, which was cDNA or gDNA.

This clone was observed a single time. In the original analysis: Amplification with reference gene primers provided the estimates of nucleated cell counts. Generated by immunoSEQ multiplex PCR, the TCRdb table keeps only in-frame clones and is missing some. D and trimming were read from the DNA, whereas the V and J calls and clone size are those reported in that table. The table includes some 45,000 clones, about 88% detected once. The junction had 7 bases not matched to a gene; V was cut back by 8 bases and J by 6 bases. Per the germline V gene, CDR1 is MNHEY and CDR2 is SVGAGI. This CDR3 region has 14 residues.

The sequence derives from a human donor in a cohort sampled during active COVID-19. Sequencing was carried out using peripheral blood. The genes are TRBV6-5 and TRBJ1-2; 12 bases fit TRBD1. This CDR3 reads CASSRGQGANGYTF. CDR3 coding DNA: TGTGCCAGCTCCAGGGGACAGGGGGCGAATGGCTACACCTTC.